This T cell receptor (beta chain) was observed in a study of T cells after yellow fever vaccination. The table lists this clonotype with many counts. This CDR3 region has 14 residues. Germline assignment: CDR1 SGHTA and CDR2 FQGNSA. Trimming took 1 base from V and 5 from J, leaving 11 bases between them. As TCR cDNA was made by 5'RACE template switching, a universal primer site and UMIs were added. TCRdb recomputed calls from the 5' RACE reads with MiXCR, one row per CDR3 protein. This table has 27,000 or so distinct CDR3 sequences, over 3.5% appearing once. Study-wide findings and caveats: Almost none of the vaccine-responding clonotypes turned up in sorted memory subsets on day 0, the data showed. Contamination of FACS-sorted repertoires by abundant clonotypes from the bulk population could occur.

The receptor's source is a man between 18 and 29 years old who received the YFV17D yellow fever vaccine. J is TRBJ2-5 and V is TRBV7-2; D gene ambiguous. This material consisted of PBMCs, either bulk or a sorted T-cell subset (CD4+, CD8+, memory, or dextramer-sorted; not recorded which), taken on the day of the yellow fever booster vaccination. The CDR3 sequence is CASSLGVSGETQYF. Here the CDR3 DNA reads TGTGCCAGCAGCTTAGGGGTATCGGGTGAGACCCAGTACTTC.